The rows below give T cell receptor beta chains drawn from one sample of a study of human T cells and chemical hapten exposure. One entry per CDR3 protein, called by TCRdb with MiXCR from the 5' RACE reads. This table holds about 140,000 distinct CDR3 sequences, around 4% found once. These receptors came from a female donor in good health. Both conserved end residues are part of each CDR3. D genes are given only for firm matches. Size is omitted from some rows. Given values are once, few, many or a class for expanded clones.

CAWDQGAYGYTF	TGTGCCTGGGATCAGGGGGCCTATGGCTACACCTTC	TRBV30	TRBD1	many	TRBJ1-2
CAWSDPIRRAFF	TGTGCCTGGAGTGACCCGATCCGGCGAGCTTTCTTT	TRBV30	.	many	TRBJ1-1
CAWSVGGGNGELFF	TGTGCCTGGAGTGTTGGAGGTGGTAACGGGGAGCTGTTTTTT	TRBV30	.	few	TRBJ2-2
CSAREGGSGGTEF	TGCAGTGCTAGAGAAGGGGGTAGCGGGGGGACCGAGTTC	TRBV20-1	TRBD2	few	TRBJ2-7
CSATGTGGPPGYTF	TGCAGTGCGACCGGGACAGGGGGTCCCCCTGGCTACACCTTC	TRBV20-1	TRBD1	few	TRBJ1-2
CASSFRTSINEQFF	TGTGCCAGCAGCTTTCGGACTAGCATAAATGAGCAGTTCTTC	TRBV7-9	TRBD2	.	TRBJ2-1
CASSFRGGGPDTQYF	TGTGCCAGCAGTTTTCGGGGGGGGGGCCCCGATACGCAGTATTTT	TRBV12-3/TRBV12-4	TRBD2	many	TRBJ2-3
CASSPPYPAPELYNEQFF	TGTGCCAGCTCACCACCCTACCCTGCCCCCGAACTATACAATGAGCAGTTCTTC	TRBV18	.	many	TRBJ2-1
CASRPSIASGTPITGELFF	TGTGCCAGTAGGCCCTCGATTGCCTCCGGGACACCAATCACCGGGGAGCTGTTTTTT	TRBV19	.	many	TRBJ2-2
CASSLGGGSDEQYF	TGTGCCAGCAGCTTAGGGGGGGGCAGCGACGAGCAGTACTTC	TRBV11-3	.	many	TRBJ2-7
CASSLLMGGGGTEAFF	TGCGCCAGCAGCTTGTTAATGGGGGGCGGAGGCACTGAAGCTTTCTTT	TRBV5-1	.	many	TRBJ1-1
CSARLSSYEQYF	TGCAGTGCTAGGCTCAGCTCCTACGAGCAGTACTTC	TRBV20-1	.	few	TRBJ2-7
CASSVEGGTGSPLHF	TGTGCCAGCAGCGTAGAGGGAGGGACTGGATCACCCCTCCACTTT	TRBV9	.	many	TRBJ1-6
CASQGGGIGLYEQYF	TGTGCCAGCCAGGGGGGTGGGATTGGGTTGTACGAGCAGTACTTC	TRBV10-3	.	.	TRBJ2-7
CASSLEELATNEQFF	TGTGCCAGCAGCTTAGAGGAACTAGCGACGAATGAGCAGTTCTTC	TRBV7-9	TRBD2	.	TRBJ2-1
CASSPLRGGFDTQYF	TGTGCCAGCAGCCCTCTGCGGGGGGGTTTCGATACGCAGTATTTT	TRBV14	TRBD2	few	TRBJ2-3
CASSSYSGTPHARNTGELFF	TGTGCCAGCAGTTCCTACTCCGGGACTCCTCACGCAAGGAACACCGGGGAGCTGTTTTTT	TRBV6-2/TRBV6-3	.	many	TRBJ2-2
CSARGGPETQYF	TGCAGTGCTAGGGGTGGCCCAGAGACCCAGTACTTC	TRBV20-1	.	.	TRBJ2-5
CASSLVGGSRQETQYF	TGTGCCAGCAGTTTAGTGGGCGGGAGTCGGCAAGAGACCCAGTACTTC	TRBV12-3/TRBV12-4	TRBD2	few	TRBJ2-5
CASSEPQAWDF	TGTGCCAGCAGTGAACCCCAGGCTTGGGACTTC	TRBV6-1	.	many	TRBJ2-7
CASSEDSESVLTF	TGTGCCAGCAGTGAGGACAGTGAATCCGTCCTGACTTTC	TRBV2	.	many	TRBJ2-6
CASSLSAGPQHF	TGTGCCAGCAGTTTATCTGCGGGGCCCCAGCATTTT	TRBV27	.	many	TRBJ1-5
CASSLVRNEKLFF	TGTGCCAGCAGCTTAGTCCGGAATGAAAAACTGTTTTTT	TRBV11-3	.	.	TRBJ1-4
CASRHRGKGTEAFF	TGCGCCAGCAGGCATCGAGGGAAAGGCACTGAAGCTTTCTTT	TRBV4-3	.	many	TRBJ1-1
CASSQGGSGEKLFF	TGTGCCAGCAGCCAAGGGGGAAGTGGTGAAAAACTGTTTTTT	TRBV7-2	.	few	TRBJ1-4
CAISRDSTGELFF	TGTGCCATCAGTCGAGACAGCACCGGGGAGCTGTTTTTT	TRBV10-3	.	many	TRBJ2-2
CASSFSGTEAFF	TGTGCCAGCAGCTTTTCGGGCACTGAAGCTTTCTTT	TRBV7-9	.	many	TRBJ1-1
CASSYALEGFPLHF	TGTGCCAGCAGTTACGCGCTAGAGGGCTTCCCCCTCCACTTT	TRBV6-2/TRBV6-3	.	many	TRBJ1-6
CASSLYGTGRHEQYF	TGTGCCAGCAGCTTGTACGGGACGGGGAGGCACGAGCAGTACTTC	TRBV5-5	.	many	TRBJ2-7
CASSLGETAYEQYF	TGTGCCAGCAGCTTAGGGGAGACAGCTTACGAGCAGTACTTC	TRBV7-8	.	many	TRBJ2-7
CASSPRLVPDNEQFF	TGTGCCAGCAGCCCTAGACTAGTTCCGGACAATGAGCAGTTCTTC	TRBV7-2	.	.	TRBJ2-1
CASSLPVGGPPEAFF	TGCGCCAGCAGCCTACCTGTCGGGGGGCCTCCTGAAGCTTTCTTT	TRBV5-1	.	.	TRBJ1-1
CASSPPGTVEETQYF	TGTGCCAGCTCACCACCCGGGACGGTCGAAGAGACCCAGTACTTC	TRBV18	.	many	TRBJ2-5
CSVTPGAGEKLFF	TGCAGCGTTACTCCAGGGGCGGGGGAAAAACTGTTTTTT	TRBV29-1	.	many	TRBJ1-4
CASSPLSRVAETQYF	TGTGCCAGCTCACCCCTGAGTAGGGTAGCGGAGACCCAGTACTTC	TRBV18	.	.	TRBJ2-5
CASSAGTEGPFGQFF	TGTGCCAGCAGTGCCGGGACCGAGGGACCTTTTGGGCAGTTCTTC	TRBV2	.	many	TRBJ2-1
CASSLTGDFNSPLHF	TGTGCCAGCAGCCTCACAGGGGATTTTAATTCACCCCTCCACTTT	TRBV5-4	TRBD1	few	TRBJ1-6
CASSLGQPGPYEQYF	TGTGCCAGCAGCTTAGGTCAACCGGGGCCTTACGAGCAGTACTTC	TRBV7-2	.	many	TRBJ2-7
CASSFTSGGRTYEQYF	TGTGCCAGCAGCTTCACTAGCGGGGGTCGGACCTACGAGCAGTACTTC	TRBV7-8	TRBD2	many	TRBJ2-7
CSAGSPGSPLHF	TGCAGTGCTGGAAGTCCTGGGTCACCCCTCCACTTT	TRBV20-1	.	many	TRBJ1-6
CASSLRRLSTDTQYF	TGTGCCAGCAGCTTGAGGCGGCTAAGCACAGATACGCAGTATTTT	TRBV13	.	.	TRBJ2-3
CSVRQGVSQPQHF	TGCAGTGTCAGACAGGGTGTGAGTCAGCCCCAGCATTTT	TRBV20-1	TRBD1	many	TRBJ1-5
CASSQVNQETEAFF	TGTGCCAGCAGCCAAGTCAATCAGGAAACTGAAGCTTTCTTT	TRBV14	.	many	TRBJ1-1
CASSLAVAPYNEQFF	TGTGCCAGCAGCTTAGCGGTGGCCCCCTACAATGAGCAGTTCTTC	TRBV7-2	.	many	TRBJ2-1
CASSLLGGATEAFF	TGTGCCAGCAGCTTGTTGGGGGGAGCCACTGAAGCTTTCTTT	TRBV5-5	.	many	TRBJ1-1
CASSLAGASFGYTF	TGTGCCAGCAGCTTAGCGGGGGCGAGCTTTGGCTACACCTTC	TRBV7-8	.	few	TRBJ1-2
CASSFSIVGPPPGYTF	TGTGCCAGCAGCTTTAGTATCGTCGGCCCCCCCCCTGGCTACACCTTC	TRBV5-4	.	many	TRBJ1-2
CAGDTSGVNEQFF	TGTGCCGGAGATACTAGCGGGGTCAATGAGCAGTTCTTC	TRBV30	TRBD2	many	TRBJ2-1
CASSFRDRGTDTQYF	TGTGCCAGCAGCTTCCGAGACAGAGGCACAGATACGCAGTATTTT	TRBV5-4	.	many	TRBJ2-3